The 3 T cell receptor beta chains reported below all come from one sample, sequenced in a study of shared clonotypes between healthy human individuals (dated by TCRdb to between 2020 and 2021). Preparation of the library involved the immunoSEQ multiplex PCR assay. TCRdb took over this immuneACCESS table, retaining in-frame rearrangements with V and J assigned. Such tables are incomplete; in checked studies, under half of the missing clones stem from an unresolved V gene, and the remainder is unexplained. The sample table records roughly 530,000 clones; around 96% of these occur just once. The leading ten clones occupy under 0.06% of the sample. Sequencing input: naive CD4+ T cells sorted from blood. This specimen's cell subset or site label, interpreted: CD45RA+ positively selected. Receptors originate from a woman aged 25 to 45 in good health.

The rearrangement uses TRBV29-1 and TRBJ1-2; 9 positions agree with TRBD1. Germline V gene sequence: CDR1 SQVTM, CDR2 ANQGSEA. The CDR3 totals 17 residues. V was clipped by 2 bases and J by 6 bases; unmatched bases: 16. DNA for the CDR3: TGCAGCGTTGAACCTGGCGGCTACAGGGGGCGCATGGATGGCTACACCTTC. Protein sequence: CSVEPGGYRGRMDGYTF.

This sequence joins TRBV28 and TRBJ1-3; TRBD1 is a possible D gene (6 bases). Trimming stripped 1 base from V and 3 bases from J, with 19 bases between. The germline gives CDR1 MDHEN, CDR2 SYDVKM. CDR3 size: 18 residues. The CDR3 sequence is CASSLSLGGGRGGNTIYF. The CDR3 bases are TGTGCCAGCAGTTTATCCCTAGGTGGGGGCCGCGGTGGAAACACCATATATTTT.

The CDR3 DNA reads TGTGCCAGCTCACCAGGCAGGGCGGACCAGCCCCAGCATTTT. This sequence encodes CASSPGRADQPQHF. The chain combines TRBV18 with TRBJ1-5, with D possibly matching TRBD1 (5 bases). The CDR3 has 14 residues. Trimming removed 2 bases from V and 7 bases from J, with 12 bases in between. The germline gives CDR1 KGHSH, CDR2 LQKENI. The complete variable domain, with remaining parts taken from reference TRBV18 and TRBJ1-5, reads NAGVMQNPRHLVRRRGQEARLRCSPMKGHSHVYWYRQLPEEGLKFMVYLQKENIIDESGMPKERFSAEFPKEGPSILRIQQVVRGDSAAYFCASSPGRADQPQHFGDGTRLSIL.